The sequence of this TCR beta chain was determined in a study of T cells in Graves' hyperthyroidism and ophthalmopathy. The overall study: The blood sample was taken at first diagnosis, before treatment began.

Study observations and caveats: In the blood, most expanded thyroid clonotypes above 0.001 appeared as well. Classification by a 13 V-J model distinguished ophthalmopathy from stable hyperthyroidism.

This CDR3 contains 14 residues. The germline CDR1 and CDR2 sequences are DFQATT and SNEGSKA (reference sequence). Trimming stripped 2 bases from V and 6 bases from J, with 17 bases between. Among the patients, aged 18 to 65, hyperthyroidism was newly diagnosed and had lasted under 2 months. Remarks on this clonotype: Its antigen is undetermined.

Authors of the study amplified TCR beta CDR3 regions from RNA transcripts. The HTBI set primed first-round TCR CDR3 RT-PCR. TCRdb re-called the multiplex PCR reads through MiXCR, storing one row per CDR3 protein. The table records about 590,000 distinct CDR3 sequences, more than 15% of them present only once. Material: blood. The receptor was derived from a woman aged 25-40 years with Graves' hyperthyroidism. The chain is built from TRBV20-1 and TRBJ2-7; TRBD1 might be the D (6 bases). This CDR3 reads CSARLSGTSPEQYF. CDR3 in DNA: TGCAGTGCTAGACTCTCCGGGACATCCCCCGAGCAGTACTTC.